This T cell receptor beta chain was captured by sequencing in a study of siplizumab effects on memory and regulatory T cells (dated by TCRdb to the late 2010s). About the full investigation: The study examined how the anti-CD2 antibody siplizumab affects alloreactive T-cell subsets in allogeneic mixed lymphocyte reactions built from human PBMCs. Points the paper makes about the study in general: For roughly 80-96% of proliferating CD4+ or CD8+ clones, no naive or memory phenotype could be assigned. The cumulative frequency of alloreactive sequences traceable to unstimulated CD4+ memory T cells was significantly reduced by siplizumab. Greater diversity appeared to be present in unstimulated naive T cells than in memory T cells, and a substantial contribution to the alloresponse seemed to be made by naive cells. Because sequences below about 10^-5 frequency were poorly captured, only a minor fraction of alloreactive clones could be mapped to unstimulated subsets. No functional confirmation was obtained for the suppressive function of proliferating Tregs from siplizumab cultures. In reactions with siplizumab, an average of roughly 69% of mappable alloreactive CD4+ clones were Treg-derived, compared with 26.9% in control reactions.

In regard to this clone: Its antigen remains undetermined. The record has no base qualities; no much larger clone is one base away.

Sorted unstimulated T cells and proliferating T cells recovered from mixed lymphocyte reactions underwent TCRbeta CDR3 sequencing. Fresh whole blood from 9 to 10 HLA-typed healthy donors served as the source for isolating PBMCs. To map where alloreactive clones came from, unstimulated CD4+ regulatory T cells were FACS-sorted. V is shortened by 0 bases, J by 1 base, and the region joining them spans 5 bases. CDR1 is given as SGHNT and CDR2 as YYREEE, both from the germline V gene (reference sequence). The CDR3 runs 14 residues from the cysteine to the phenylalanine. Only the CDR3 part of the read is kept: 42 bases, read in frame from the first base. The library relied on the immunoSEQ multiplex PCR assay. About 10^5 TCR templates per sample were assayed on the deep sequencing platform. Genomic DNA extracted from sorted T cells was the material used for TCRbeta CDR3 sequencing. The published analysis was carried out like this. Clonal analysis of TCRbeta CDR3 data was done in the R programming language. Alloreactive CD4+ and CD8+ clones were identified by comparing unstimulated samples to CFSE-low samples taken after the reaction. Alloreactive CD4+ clones were assigned to regulatory or non-regulatory origin by matching sequences to sorted unstimulated Treg and non-Treg repertoires. In TCRdb, the immuneACCESS table is reduced to in-frame sequences with V and J assigned. These tables do not hold every clone; where another copy was compared, an unresolved V gene accounts for under half, and the others remain unexplained. V, J and clone size are those of that table, while D and trimming were read from the DNA. This sample has 90,000 to 120,000 clones in its table, and around 95% of those were observed once. Over 0.55% of the sample rests with the top ten.

Recombination linked TRBV5-4 to TRBJ1-5; no D gene can be assigned with confidence. The receptor comes from a human donor in good health. The sequenced sample consisted of Tregs sorted from blood. The DNA is TGTGCCAGCAGCTTGGCCGGGAGCAATCAGCCCCAGCATTTT. The translation is CASSLAGSNQPQHF.